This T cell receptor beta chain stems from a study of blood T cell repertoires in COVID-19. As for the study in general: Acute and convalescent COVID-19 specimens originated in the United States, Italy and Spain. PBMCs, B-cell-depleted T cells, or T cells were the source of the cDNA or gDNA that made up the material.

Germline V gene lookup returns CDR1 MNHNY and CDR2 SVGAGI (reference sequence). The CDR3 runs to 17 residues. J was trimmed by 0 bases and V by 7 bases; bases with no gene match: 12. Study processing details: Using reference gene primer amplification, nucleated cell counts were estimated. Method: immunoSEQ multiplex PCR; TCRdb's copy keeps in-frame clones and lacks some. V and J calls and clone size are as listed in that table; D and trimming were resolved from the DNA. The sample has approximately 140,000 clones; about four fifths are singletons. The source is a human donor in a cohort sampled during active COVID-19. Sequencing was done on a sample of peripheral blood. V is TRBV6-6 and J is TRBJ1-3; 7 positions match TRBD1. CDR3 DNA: TGTGCCAGCACTCGGGGACAGAGAAACCCCTCTGGAAACACCATATATTTT. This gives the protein CASTRGQRNPSGNTIYF.